The T cell receptor (beta chain) described here comes from a study of persistence of HIV-infected CD4 T cells. Findings and limits, study-wide: CMV- and Gag-responding cells had lower TCRbeta richness than CD3/CD28-responding cells. Antigen-responding cells were enriched for degenerate expanded CDR3beta sequences.

Cells were stimulated with CMV-infected fibroblast lysates at 10 ug/mL. Sorting selected CD4+ T cells upregulating both CD40 ligand and CD69. Adults with HIV-1 started suppressive ART while chronically infected. On this clone: What it binds is not known.

The immunoSEQ assay was version 4, run in survey mode. Genomic DNA was diluted to 10 ng/uL, up to about 1 ug per sample. Sequenced by immunoSEQ multiplex PCR; TCRdb stores in-frame clones only, minus some. The sample comprises some 21,000 clones, approximately 78% of which are singletons, and roughly 7.1% rests with the top ten. This receptor was taken from an adult man with HIV who was CMV-seropositive. Sequences were derived from CD4+ T cells sorted from PBMCs after roughly 18-hour stimulation, sampled from a patient who received antiretroviral therapy.

CDR3 sequence (DNA): TGTGCCAGCAGGACGGGCCAACTCGATCAGCCCCAGCATTTT. The encoded protein is CASRTGQLDQPQHF. This chain uses TRBV28 with TRBJ1-5; unclear D gene. This CDR3 region has 14 residues. Trimming removed 6 bases from V and 5 bases from J, with 14 bases in between. Germline V gives CDR1 MDHEN, CDR2 SYDVKM. Complete variable domain (other parts from reference TRBV28 and TRBJ1-5): DVKVTQSSRYLVKRTGEKVFLECVQDMDHENMFWYRQDPGLGLRLIYFSYDVKMKEKGDIPEGYSVSREKKERFSLILESASTNQTSMYLCASRTGQLDQPQHFGDGTRLSIL.